What follows are 28 T cell receptor beta chains derived from one specimen sequenced in a study of T cell changes during pregnancy in multiple sclerosis. Assay: immunoSEQ multiplex PCR; the TCRdb copy retains only in-frame clones and omits some. The sample records about 36,000 clones, roughly 93% being singletons. This material consisted of CD4+ T cells from peripheral blood mononuclear cells, taken in the first trimester of pregnancy. Receptors were obtained from a female donor with multiple sclerosis, enrolled in a pregnancy study.

The chain carries TRBV28 and TRBJ1-4; the match to TRBD1 covers 9 bases. Germline assignment: CDR1 MDHEN and CDR2 SYDVKM. V was clipped by 6 bases and J by 7 bases; unmatched bases: 6. The CDR3 contains 14 residues. The CDR3, as DNA: TGTGCCAGCAGGAGGACAGGGGTTAGTGAAAAACTGTTTTTT. This translates into CASRRTGVSEKLFF.

The chain has TRBV7-8 and TRBJ2-2; 9 bases fit TRBD2. V trimming: 5 bases; J trimming: 6 bases; junction bases outside the gene matches: 10. This CDR3 comprises 16 residues. Germline V CDR1 and CDR2: SGHVS, FQNEAQ. The CDR3 DNA reads TGTGCCAGCAGCCGAGTAGGCGGGAGGGGGGCCGGGGAGCTGTTTTTT. This gives the protein CASSRVGGRGAGELFF. Full variable domain (rest looked up from reference TRBV7-8 and TRBJ2-2): GAGVSQSPRYKVAKRGQDVALRCDPISGHVSLFWYQQALGQGPEFLTYFQNEAQLDKSGLPSDRFFAERPEGSVSTLKIQRTQQEDSAVYLCASSRVGGRGAGELFFGEGSRLTVL.

The chain carries TRBV11-2 and TRBJ2-1; 12 bases are shared with TRBD2. J gave up 4 bases and V 4 bases, and 2 bases lay outside the gene matches. Germline CDR1 reads SGHAT; CDR2 reads FQNNGV. The CDR3 has 15 amino acids. The CDR3 DNA reads TGTGCCAGCAGCTCGGGACTAGCGGGTTACAATGAGCAGTTCTTC. Translating gives CASSSGLAGYNEQFF.

The gene calls are TRBV6-1 and TRBJ2-7; a weak D match, TRBD1 (5 bases). The CDR3 covers 13 residues. Trimming left V 7 bases short and J 5 bases short, with 15 bases between. CDR1 MNHNS and CDR2 SASEGT come from the germline V gene. The chain's CDR3 is CASNLQGWNEQYF. The CDR3 nucleotides are TGTGCCAGCAACCTGCAGGGCTGGAACGAGCAGTACTTC.

This chain links TRBV7-2 with TRBJ2-5; 8 nucleotides line up with TRBD2. Germline V gene sequence: CDR1 SGHTA, CDR2 FQGNSA. Unmatched junction bases numbered 10, after V lost 5 bases and J lost 5 bases. This CDR3 is built from 15 residues. The CDR3 region is CASSTGGVAIETQYF. In DNA form, the CDR3 reads TGTGCCAGCAGCACCGGGGGGGTCGCAATCGAGACCCAGTACTTC. The variable domain in full, completed from reference TRBV7-2 and TRBJ2-5, reads GAGVSQSPSNKVTEKGKDVELRCDPISGHTALYWYRQSLGQGLEFLIYFQGNSAPDKSGLPSDRFSAERTGGSVSTLTIQRTQQEDSAVYLCASSTGGVAIETQYFGPGTRLLVL.

This chain uses TRBV2 with TRBJ1-2; 11 nucleotides align to TRBD1. In germline, CDR1 is SNHLY, CDR2 FYNNEI. The CDR3 has 14 amino acids. Trimming took 4 bases from V and 7 from J; bases not matched to a gene: 5. The CDR3 sequence is CASSVDRGLRGYTF. The CDR3, as DNA: TGTGCCAGCAGTGTGGACAGGGGGCTTCGTGGCTACACCTTC.

In this sample, this clone turned up once. Other nucleotide sequences in the sample specify the same CDR3. The gene calls are TRBV5-4 and TRBJ2-1; 7 positions agree with TRBD1. V was clipped by 5 bases and J by 6 bases; unmatched bases: 8. The CDR3 is 14 amino acids. Germline CDR1 SGHNT, CDR2 YYREEE (reference sequence). The CDR3 loop is CASRGQGEGNEQFF. In DNA, the CDR3 is TGTGCCAGCAGGGGTCAGGGGGAAGGCAATGAGCAGTTCTTC.

The chain links TRBV5-6 to TRBJ2-5, with TRBD2 matching over 8 bases. The germline V gene has CDR1 SGHDT and CDR2 YYEEEE. V shed 6 bases and J 2 bases; nucleotides not matched to a gene: 9. This CDR3 comprises 15 residues. DNA of the CDR3: TGTGCCAGCAACCTCCTGCGGGGGGCTCAAGAGACCCAGTACTTC. It translates to CASNLLRGAQETQYF.

The rearrangement joins TRBV18 to TRBJ1-1; TRBD1 aligns across 12 bases. Per germline, CDR1 KGHSH and CDR2 LQKENI. The CDR3 is 17 residues long. V dropped 3 bases and J dropped 1; count of bases not matched to a gene: 6. The CDR3 region has the DNA TGTGCCAGCTCACCGCCCGGGACAGGGGGCAGGAACACTGAAGCTTTCTTT. Protein: CASSPPGTGGRNTEAFF. Using reference TRBV18 and TRBJ1-1 for the parts outside the CDR3, the full variable domain is NAGVMQNPRHLVRRRGQEARLRCSPMKGHSHVYWYRQLPEEGLKFMVYLQKENIIDESGMPKERFSAEFPKEGPSILRIQQVVRGDSAAYFCASSPPGTGGRNTEAFFGQGTRLTVV.

The chain carries TRBV12-5 and TRBJ2-1, with a weak D call TRBD1 (5 bases). V was cut by 0 bases and J by 0 bases, with 12 bases left in between. CDR3 size: 17 residues. Germline V lookup: CDR1 LGHNT, CDR2 FRNRAP. The CDR3, as DNA: TGTGCTAGTGGTTTGGTACCAGGGCGCAGCTCCTACAATGAGCAGTTCTTC. This translates into CASGLVPGRSSYNEQFF.

V gene TRBV6-5 combines with J gene TRBJ1-5; maybe TRBD1 (6 bases). Germline V gene data show CDR1 as MNHEY and CDR2 as SVGAGI. The CDR3 runs to 13 residues. V lost 6 bases and J lost 9, with 15 bases in between. Written as DNA, the CDR3 is TGTGCCAGCAGCCCGGACAGTTCGAGGCCCCAGCATTTT. This gives the protein CASSPDSSRPQHF.

This chain uses TRBV5-1 with TRBJ2-3; D unclear. The CDR3 covers 14 residues. V was shortened by 2 bases and J by 4 bases, with 11 bases between the two germline ends. CDR1 and CDR2 from the germline V gene are SGHRS and YFSETQ. The DNA for the CDR3 is TGCGCCAGCAGCTTAACTGAGATTTCAGATACGCAGTATTTT. It translates to CASSLTEISDTQYF.

The chain combines TRBV4-2 with TRBJ2-1, with D possibly TRBD2 on 6 matching bases. V was clipped by 4 bases and J by 9 bases, with 22 bases between them. Per germline, CDR1 LGHNA and CDR2 YNFKEQ. This CDR3 has 16 amino acids. The CDR3 DNA is TGTGCCAGCAGCCCTCGGGAGTGGGGGGATCCGGTTGAGCAGTTCTTC. The encoded protein is CASSPREWGDPVEQFF.

The chain links TRBV10-3 to TRBJ1-2, with 9 bases aligning to TRBD1. Germline-derived CDR1 and CDR2 are ENHRY and SYGVKD. CDR3 size: 19 residues. V was clipped by 7 bases and J by 4 bases; unmatched bases: 22. The CDR3 spells CAITAKGAGTGTAFYGYTF. CDR3 sequence (DNA): TGTGCCATCACCGCCAAGGGGGCCGGGACAGGGACCGCCTTCTATGGCTACACCTTC.

The rearrangement uses TRBV7-3 and TRBJ1-1, with unresolved D. Trimming cost V 1 base and J 4 bases, with 7 bases left between them. Germline V lookup: CDR1 SGHTA, CDR2 FQGTGA. The CDR3 has 13 residues. As DNA, the CDR3 is TGTGCCAGCAGCTTAAACCTAGGCACTGAAGCTTTCTTT. It is translated as CASSLNLGTEAFF.

Regarding this clone: Additional DNA sequences in this sample encode the identical CDR3. The chain has TRBV9 and TRBJ2-3; no reliable D call. The germline gives CDR1 SGDLS, CDR2 YYNGEE. With 0 bases removed from V and 1 base from J, the gap between germline ends came to 12 bases. The CDR3 runs to 16 residues. This CDR3 is CASSVVLAGGTDTQYF. CDR3 nucleotides: TGTGCCAGCAGCGTAGTACTTGCAGGCGGCACAGATACGCAGTATTTT.

This sequence joins TRBV7-6 and TRBJ2-2, with 9 bases fitting TRBD2. The V gene's germline CDR1 is SGHVS and CDR2 FNYEAQ. After removal of 5 bases from V and 5 bases from J, the junction contained 9 bases not matched to a gene. The CDR3 has 16 amino acids. CDR3 residues: CASSLGTSFRTGELFF. The CDR3 coding sequence is TGTGCCAGCAGCCTTGGGACTAGCTTTAGAACCGGGGAGCTGTTTTTT.

The chain couples TRBV5-1 to TRBJ2-7; 9 bases match TRBD1. V trimming: 2 bases; J trimming: 7 bases; junction bases outside the gene matches: 4. The germline V gene has CDR1 SGHRS and CDR2 YFSETQ. This CDR3 comprises 13 residues. The chain's CDR3 is CASSFGTGREQYF. The CDR3 region has the DNA TGCGCCAGCAGCTTCGGGACAGGGAGAGAGCAGTACTTC.

The CDR3 DNA follows: TGTGCCAGCAGCTTGGAGGGCGGGGAAACACAAGAGACCCAGTACTTC. It specifies CASSLEGGETQETQYF. The chain combines TRBV5-6 with TRBJ2-5; tentatively, D is TRBD2 (6 bases). V was cut by 0 bases and J by 2 bases, with 14 bases left in between. The length of the CDR3 is 16 residues. CDR1 is SGHDT, CDR2 YYEEEE, per germline. Together with reference TRBV5-6 and TRBJ2-5, the CDR3 gives the full variable domain: DAGVTQSPTHLIKTRGQQVTLRCSPKSGHDTVSWYQQALGQGPQFIFQYYEEEERQRGNFPDRFSGHQFPNYSSELNVNALLLGDSALYLCASSLEGGETQETQYFGPGTRLLVL.

The V gene is TRBV10-2, the J gene TRBJ2-3; possible D gene TRBD2, 5 bases. CDR1 and CDR2 (germline): WSHSY, SAAADI. This CDR3 has 15 residues. V gave up 6 bases and J gave up 1 base, with 14 bases separating them. The CDR3 DNA is TGCGCCAGCAGGGGTCCACGAGCGGGCACAGATACGCAGTATTTT. The encoded protein is CASRGPRAGTDTQYF.

This clone was seen a few times. In nucleotides, the CDR3 is TGTGCCAGCAGCTTAAAGGGACAGAGGAATTCACCCCTCCACTTT. Protein product: CASSLKGQRNSPLHF. V usage is TRBV7-9 and J usage is TRBJ1-6; 7 nucleotides match TRBD1. The CDR3 loop spans 15 amino acids. Looked up from germline, CDR1 is SEHNR and CDR2 is FQNEAQ (reference sequence). After removal of 2 bases from V and 7 bases from J, the junction contained 5 bases not matched to a gene.

This chain connects TRBV18 to TRBJ2-1; 9 bases map to TRBD2. The germline V gene has CDR1 KGHSH and CDR2 LQKENI. V gave up 1 base and J gave up 5 bases; unmatched junction bases: 3. The CDR3 is made up of 15 amino acids. CDR3 region: CASSPRREGHNEQFF. The CDR3 DNA sequence: TGTGCCAGCTCACCACGGCGGGAGGGCCACAATGAGCAGTTCTTC.

The CDR3 protein is CASSIRLTGRSYNEQFF. CDR3 coding DNA: TGTGCCAGCAGCATCCGACTGACAGGGCGCTCCTACAATGAGCAGTTCTTC. The chain couples TRBV5-8 to TRBJ2-1, with 7 nucleotides matching TRBD1. Per the germline V gene, CDR1 is SGHTS and CDR2 is YDEGEE. The CDR3 has 17 residues. Losses at the gene ends were 4 bases for V and 0 bases for J; bases not matched to a gene: 10. Complete variable domain (other parts from reference TRBV5-8 and TRBJ2-1): EAGVTQSPTHLIKTRGQQATLRCSPISGHTSVYWYQQALGLGLQFLLWYDEGEERNRGNFPPRFSGRQFPNYSSELNVNALELEDSALYLCASSIRLTGRSYNEQFFGPGTRLTVL.

The chain employs TRBV7-2 and TRBJ2-1; 13 bases map to TRBD2. CDR1 and CDR2 (germline): SGHTA, FQGNSA. The CDR3 extends over 18 amino acids. The trim removed 5 bases at V and 0 bases at J, leaving 7 bases unmatched. CDR3 DNA: TGTGCCAGCAGCCCTGGGACTAGCGGGAAGGGCTCCTACAATGAGCAGTTCTTC. Its protein is CASSPGTSGKGSYNEQFF.

This sequence joins TRBV4-3 and TRBJ1-6; no clear D gene. The germline V and J ends were trimmed by 4 bases and 8 bases, with 21 bases remaining between them. This CDR3 spans 17 amino acids. The germline V gene has CDR1 LGHNA and CDR2 YSLEER. CDR3 amino acids: CASSRSAIPPQDSPLHF. The CDR3 nucleotides read TGCGCCAGCAGCCGCTCCGCGATACCTCCCCAGGATTCACCCCTCCACTTT.

This sequence joins TRBV9 and TRBJ2-5; 12 positions agree with TRBD2. The CDR3 has 17 residues. Germline V CDR1 and CDR2: SGDLS, YYNGEE. Trimming at V came to 2 bases and at J to 5 bases, leaving 10 bases not matched to a gene. CDR3 coding DNA: TGTGCCAGCAGCGTGAGCATAGGACTAGCGGGGAAGGAGACCCAGTACTTC. As protein: CASSVSIGLAGKETQYF.

This rearrangement joins TRBV4-1 to TRBJ2-3; D call uncertain. Germline-derived CDR1 and CDR2 are MGHRA and YSYEKL. The CDR3 is made up of 13 amino acids. Trimming took off 0 bases at V and 6 bases at J, with 7 bases between the two ends. CDR3 DNA: TGCGCCAGCAGCCAAGATAGCAGTGATACGCAGTATTTT. This sequence encodes CASSQDSSDTQYF.

The chain carries TRBV28 and TRBJ1-4; tentative D call: TRBD1 (6 bases). V was pared by 6 bases and J by 3 bases, with 11 bases between. The germline V gene encodes CDR1 MDHEN and CDR2 SYDVKM. This CDR3 is built from 14 residues. CDR3 nucleotide sequence: TGTGCCAGCAGGTGGGGGCGAGCTAATGAAAAACTGTTTTTT. This codes for CASRWGRANEKLFF.